The source of this TCR beta chain is a study of siplizumab effects on memory and regulatory T cells. Measured with immunoSEQ multiplex PCR; TCRdb has only the in-frame clones, and not every one. The repertoire includes 70,000 to 95,000 clones, about nine tenths of them detected once, and about 15% sits in the top ten. Germline V gene sequence: CDR1 ENHRY, CDR2 SYGVKD. CDR3 length: 13 residues. V lost 4 bases and J lost 1, with 7 bases in between. The genes are TRBV10-3 and TRBJ1-1, with D possibly TRBD1 on 5 matching bases. Sequencing input: CD4+ T cells sorted from blood. This TCR derives from a human donor in good health. The chain's CDR3 is CAISGQSNTEAFF. The CDR3, as DNA: TGTGCCATCAGTGGACAGTCGAACACTGAAGCTTTCTTT.